This record covers a single T cell receptor beta chain. Its antigen is still unknown. Per-base qualities were not stored, and no clone one base away is much larger. Including cysteine and phenylalanine, the CDR3 has 14 amino acids. The only DNA kept is the CDR3, 42 bases in frame from the first base. The germline V gene gives CDR1 as SGHRS and CDR2 as YFSETQ. V is clipped by 1 base and J by 9 bases, and the sequence between their germline boundaries is 11 bases long. This record belongs to a study of blood T cell repertoires in COVID-19 (dated by TCRdb to the early 2020s). A note on the overall study: Collaborator samples came from the United States, Italy and Spain and covered acute and convalescent phases of COVID-19. The prospective study material was composed of cDNA or gDNA derived from T cells, B-cell-depleted T cells, or PBMCs. The dataset comprised deeply sampled blood TCRbeta repertoires from subjects exposed to, actively infected with, or recovered from COVID-19. The repertoires were released in a freely available public database intended as a resource for research on the immune response to SARS-CoV-2. Samples were obtained from the ongoing ImmuneRACE study (first 160 participants) and from some 1,200 subjects provided by 6 global collaborators. The sample metadata nearly always contained a de-identified subject ID, COVID-19 status, age in years and sex. Where available, HLA class I and class II types were obtained from metadata supplied by the sample provider rather than from assay-based typing.

Whole blood was collected in K2EDTA tubes by collaborating institutions according to the institutions' own protocols. For TCRbeta analysis, collaborators shipped samples in one of three forms: frozen whole blood, isolated PBMCs, or DNA extracted from either of those sample types. TCRbeta CDR3 regions were amplified from genomic DNA by means of the immunoSEQ Assay, a bias-controlled multiplex PCR. In the original analysis: Within the assay, amplification of reference gene primers was used to estimate how many nucleated cells each sample contained. Sequence reads were collapsed and filtered to measure the absolute abundance of every unique TCRbeta CDR3 rearrangement. For each sample, productive Simpson clonality was calculated as the square root of Simpson's diversity index across productive rearrangements. Entries here come from immuneACCESS through TCRdb and include only in-frame sequences with V and J called. Some clones fail to appear in such tables; in the studies checked, an unresolved V gene covers under half of the shortfall, and the cause of the remainder is unknown. The V and J calls and the clone size are those of that table, but D and trimming were determined from the DNA. The sample records 130,000 or so clones, roughly four fifths of which are singletons. The top ten constitute 10% to 15% of the sample.

Results the study describes overall, beyond this receptor: The amount of clinical and demographic metadata varied by source and participant and was provided uncurated.

Source material: peripheral blood. The sequence links TRBV5-1 to TRBJ1-6, with a weak D call of TRBD1 (6 bases match). The sequence was obtained from a woman in her sixties with acute or convalescent COVID-19. The DNA sequence follows: TGCGCCAGCAGCTTGAGGGGGTCCCCTTCACCCCTCCACTTT. Its translation is CASSLRGSPSPLHF.